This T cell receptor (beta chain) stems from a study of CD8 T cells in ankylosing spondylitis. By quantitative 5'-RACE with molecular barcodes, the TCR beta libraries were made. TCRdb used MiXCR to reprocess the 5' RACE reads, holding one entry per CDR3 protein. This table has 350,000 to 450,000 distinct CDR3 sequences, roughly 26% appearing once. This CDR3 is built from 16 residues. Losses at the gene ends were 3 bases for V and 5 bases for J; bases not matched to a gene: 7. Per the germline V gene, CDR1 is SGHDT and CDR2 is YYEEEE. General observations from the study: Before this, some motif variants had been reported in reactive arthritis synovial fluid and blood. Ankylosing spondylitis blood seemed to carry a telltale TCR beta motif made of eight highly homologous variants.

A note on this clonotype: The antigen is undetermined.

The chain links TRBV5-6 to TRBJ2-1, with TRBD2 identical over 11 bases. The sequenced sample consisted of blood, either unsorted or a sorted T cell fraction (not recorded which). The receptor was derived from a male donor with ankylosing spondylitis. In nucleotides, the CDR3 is TGTGCCAGCAGCTCACTAGCGGGAGCGTCCGACAATGAGCAGTTCTTC. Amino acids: CASSSLAGASDNEQFF.